These 2 T cell receptor beta chains came from one sample sequenced in a study of identical twins. Using its own MiXCR run on the 5' RACE reads, TCRdb lists one record per CDR3 protein. The table lists about 250,000 distinct CDR3 sequences, approximately 7.3% of them singletons, with more than 5% in the top ten. This same sample was also part of a study on yellow fever vaccine responses in identical twins.

Sequenced: CD8+ T cells sorted from blood. These receptor sequences come from a woman aged 18-29 years in good health.

The CDR3 here is CASSLGQAKSSGNTIYF. The CDR3, as DNA: TGTGCCAGCAGCCTGGGACAAGCCAAATCCTCTGGAAACACCATATATTTT. This chain connects TRBV7-6 to TRBJ1-3; D may be TRBD1 (6 bases). With 5 bases removed from V and 0 bases from J, the gap between germline ends came to 17 bases. The CDR3 consists of 17 residues. CDR1 is SGHVS, CDR2 FNYEAQ, per germline.

This sequence joins TRBV12-3 or TRBV12-4 and TRBJ2-1; 7 bases are shared with TRBD1. V gave up 5 bases and J gave up 6 bases; unmatched junction bases: 13. CDR3 length: 16 amino acids. The CDR3 here is CASSPRGGRVLNEQFF. CDR3 bases: TGTGCCAGCAGTCCGAGAGGGGGCAGGGTGCTCAATGAGCAGTTCTTC.